A single sample gave rise to the 19 T cell receptor beta chains below, sequenced in a study of T-cell reconstitution after alpha-beta-depleted transplantation in children. Unique molecular identifiers featured in how the TCRbeta library was prepared. Using its own MiXCR run on the PCR reads, TCRdb lists one record per CDR3 protein. The sample holds 400,000 to 500,000 distinct CDR3 sequences, 9.5% to 13% seen once. The sequenced sample was PBMCs from the stem cell graft donor, obtained from the stem cell graft. All receptors come from a human donor who donated a stem cell graft to a child with acute myeloid leukemia.

This clonotype was observed a handful of times. The J gene is TRBJ2-4, the V gene TRBV5-6, with 10 bases identical to TRBD2. CDR1 is SGHDT and CDR2 is YYEEEE in the germline V gene. V was pared by 0 bases and J by 9 bases, with 12 bases of the junction left unmatched. The CDR3 length is 17 residues. CDR3 sequence (DNA): TGTGCCAGCAGCTTGGGGCTAGCGGGAGCGCGCCCGGCCATTCAGTACTTC. Its translation: CASSLGLAGARPAIQYF. Variable domain in full (rest from reference TRBV5-6 and TRBJ2-4): DAGVTQSPTHLIKTRGQQVTLRCSPKSGHDTVSWYQQALGQGPQFIFQYYEEEERQRGNFPDRFSGHQFPNYSSELNVNALLLGDSALYLCASSLGLAGARPAIQYFGAGTRLSVL.

V and J are TRBV15 and TRBJ2-4, with TRBD1 as a possible D gene (5 bases). Looked up from germline, CDR1 is LNHNV and CDR2 is YYDKDF (reference sequence). The CDR3 is 13 amino acids. V was cut by 7 bases and J by 3 bases, with 10 bases left in between. The DNA for the CDR3 is TGTGCCACCACTTCCAGGGACAAAAACATTCAGTACTTC. Amino acids: CATTSRDKNIQYF.

This chain uses TRBV10-3 with TRBJ2-3; perhaps TRBD1 as D (5 bases). The CDR3 has 16 amino acids. V dropped 8 bases and J dropped 4 bases, with 22 bases sitting between them. Germline values: CDR1 ENHRY, CDR2 SYGVKD. In DNA, the CDR3 is TGTGCCATCCTAATTCGACAGAAAGAATCGGCAGATACGCAGTATTTT. Translation: CAILIRQKESADTQYF.

The V call is TRBV12-3 or TRBV12-4, the J call TRBJ1-4; D is possibly TRBD1 (5 bases). V lost 3 bases, J lost 0 bases, and 8 bases lay in between. This CDR3 spans 15 amino acids. CDR3 protein: CASSFGGTTNEKLFF. The CDR3 coding sequence is TGTGCCAGCAGTTTTGGGGGTACAACTAATGAAAAACTGTTTTTT.

This rearrangement joins TRBV7-2 to TRBJ2-5; 11 positions agree with TRBD2. The CDR3 spans 17 residues. CDR1 and CDR2 (germline): SGHTA, FQGNSA. V lost 1 base, J lost 10 bases, and 14 bases stayed unmatched. CDR3 in DNA: TGTGCCAGCAGCTTAGGTCCGGGACTAGCGGTAACCCGGGTCCAGTACTTC. It is translated as CASSLGPGLAVTRVQYF.

This clonotype has a count of ten or more. The chain recombines TRBV7-2 with TRBJ2-5; a weak D match, TRBD2 (5 bases). Germline loops: CDR1 SGHTA, CDR2 FQGNSA. V was shortened by 1 base and J by 2 bases, with 11 bases between the two germline ends. The CDR3 is 15 residues long. Here the CDR3 reads CASSLDGRGQETQYF. The CDR3 nucleotides are TGTGCCAGCAGCTTAGACGGCCGCGGGCAAGAGACCCAGTACTTC.

This clonotype has more than one count but fewer than ten. This sequence joins TRBV7-8 and TRBJ2-3; 9 nucleotides agree with TRBD2. From germline, CDR1 is SGHVS and CDR2 FQNEAQ. The V gene end was trimmed by 7 bases and the J gene end by 2 bases; junction bases not matched to a gene: 7. The CDR3 length is 15 residues. The CDR3 DNA reads TGTGCCAGCACCCAGACTAGCGGCCCCACAGATACGCAGTATTTT. It specifies CASTQTSGPTDTQYF.

This clonotype was recorded a few times. This chain uses TRBV10-3 with TRBJ1-4; unclear D gene. Germline V lookup: CDR1 ENHRY, CDR2 SYGVKD. The CDR3 covers 14 residues. The V end lost 3 bases, the J end lost 6 bases, and 11 bases lay between the germline ends. The CDR3 region is CAISDSLEDEKLFF. The CDR3 DNA reads TGTGCCATCAGTGACAGTTTAGAGGATGAAAAACTGTTTTTT.

This chain connects TRBV12-5 to TRBJ2-1; no reliable D call. Trimming pared 0 bases from V and 6 bases from J, leaving 15 bases between. The germline gives CDR1 LGHNT, CDR2 FRNRAP. This CDR3 has 16 amino acids. CDR3 bases: TGTGCTAGTGGTTTGGTACTTCAGGCCACCGGCAATGAGCAGTTCTTC. Protein sequence: CASGLVLQATGNEQFF.

This clonotype was observed many times. The rearrangement uses TRBV5-6 and TRBJ1-2, with D maybe TRBD1 (5 bases). The ends were cut back, 0 bases at V and 6 bases at J, with 9 bases in the middle. The CDR3 length is 13 residues. Per the germline V gene, CDR1 is SGHDT and CDR2 is YYEEEE. The CDR3 DNA is TGTGCCAGCAGCTTGGCAGGGAACGATGGCTACACCTTC. Amino acid sequence: CASSLAGNDGYTF. The complete variable domain, with remaining parts taken from reference TRBV5-6 and TRBJ1-2, reads DAGVTQSPTHLIKTRGQQVTLRCSPKSGHDTVSWYQQALGQGPQFIFQYYEEEERQRGNFPDRFSGHQFPNYSSELNVNALLLGDSALYLCASSLAGNDGYTFGSGTRLTVV.

About this clonotype: The junction departs from germline at one end; a sequencing error may be responsible. The chain uses TRBV3-1 and TRBJ2-6; D possibly matches TRBD1 or TRBD2 (5 bases each). CDR3 length equals 19 residues. From germline, CDR1 is LGHDT and CDR2 YNNKEL (reference sequence). The CDR3 region is CTSSPYNVGVTSGANVLTF. CDR3 coding DNA: TGTACCAGCAGTCCCTACAATGTGGGGGTTACCTCTGGGGCCAACGTCCTGACTTTC.

This clonotype was observed many times. The J gene is TRBJ2-7, the V gene TRBV29-1; D possibly corresponds to TRBD2 (6 bases). The CDR3 totals 14 residues. V lost 1 base, J lost 4 bases, and 14 bases lay in between. Looked up from germline, CDR1 is SQVTM and CDR2 is ANQGSEA. The CDR3 spells CSVEAGGSGYEQYF. CDR3 nucleotide sequence: TGCAGCGTTGAAGCTGGAGGGAGTGGTTACGAGCAGTACTTC.

This clonotype was seen at least ten times. The V and J genes are TRBV6-2 or TRBV6-3 and TRBJ2-7; D unclear. V lost 6 bases to trimming and J lost 0 bases, with 3 bases between them. CDR3 length: 11 residues. Germline CDR1 is MNHEY and CDR2 is SVGEGT. This CDR3 is CASRSSYEQYF. For the CDR3, the DNA is TGTGCCAGCAGAAGCTCCTACGAGCAGTACTTC.

The chain joins TRBV5-4 to TRBJ2-5; tentative D call: TRBD2 (5 bases). Germline V gene lookup returns CDR1 SGHNT and CDR2 YYREEE (reference sequence). Trimming removed 4 bases from V and 1 base from J, with 14 bases in between. There are 15 residues in the CDR3. The CDR3: CASSEISAVQETQYF. The CDR3 DNA follows: TGTGCCAGCAGCGAGATATCAGCGGTCCAAGAGACCCAGTACTTC. Drawing the rest from reference TRBV5-4 and TRBJ2-5, the complete variable domain is ETGVTQSPTHLIKTRGQQVTLRCSSQSGHNTVSWYQQALGQGPQFIFQYYREEENGRGNFPPRFSGLQFPNYSSELNVNALELDDSALYLCASSEISAVQETQYFGPGTRLLVL.

This chain uses TRBV5-5 with TRBJ1-2; D is perhaps TRBD1 (5 bases). The CDR3 loop spans 15 amino acids. The germline V gene has CDR1 SGHKS and CDR2 YYEKEE (reference sequence). V was shortened by 3 bases and J by 6 bases, with 18 bases between the two germline ends. The CDR3, as DNA: TGTGCCAGCAGCTCTGGGACTTCCACCCGCGATGGCTACACCTTC. Amino acid sequence: CASSSGTSTRDGYTF.

In its sample, this clonotype was seen once. The rearrangement links TRBV7-9 to TRBJ2-1; no definite D call. The CDR3 totals 14 residues. Between the trimmed V and J ends, which lost 1 base and 8 bases, there was a span of 12 bases. CDR1 and CDR2 (germline): SEHNR, FQNEAQ (reference sequence). Here the CDR3 DNA reads TGTGCCAGCAGCTTAGATACGGCCAATTATGAGCAGTTCTTC. Protein: CASSLDTANYEQFF.

In its sample, this clonotype was seen many times. The V call is TRBV29-1, the J call TRBJ2-5, with TRBD2 matching 9 bases. This CDR3 is 14 amino acids long. Germline trimming cut 4 bases from V and 4 bases from J; bases unmatched to any gene: 7. CDR1 is SQVTM, CDR2 ANQGSEA, per germline. The CDR3 region is CSVGGSGSGETQYF. The CDR3 DNA reads as TGCAGCGTTGGGGGTAGCGGGAGTGGAGAGACCCAGTACTTC.

This clonotype was observed a handful of times. V is TRBV5-7 and J is TRBJ2-1, with 7 positions matching TRBD1. TRBV5-7 is noted as an ORF with a role that remains uncertain. The CDR3 extends over 15 amino acids. Trimming took 0 bases from V and 7 from J; bases not matched to a gene: 7. This CDR3 is CASSLVRGPWNEQFF. The CDR3 region has the DNA TGTGCCAGCAGCTTGGTAAGGGGGCCTTGGAATGAGCAGTTCTTC.

This chain joins TRBV11-3 and TRBJ1-1; D is uncertain. Trimming removed 1 base at V and 4 bases at J, with 16 bases between. The CDR3 spans 16 residues. CDR1 is SGHNT and CDR2 is YENEEA in the germline V gene. The CDR3 nucleotides are TGTGCCAGCAGCTTAGGCTTCCATGGGTCCGGCACTGAAGCTTTCTTT. Its protein is CASSLGFHGSGTEAFF. Full variable domain (outside the CDR3, taken from reference TRBV11-3 and TRBJ1-1): EAGVVQSPRYKIIEKKQPVAFWCNPISGHNTLYWYLQNLGQGPELLIRYENEEAVDDSQLPKDRFSAERLKGVDSTLKIQPAELGDSAVYLCASSLGFHGSGTEAFFGQGTRLTVV.